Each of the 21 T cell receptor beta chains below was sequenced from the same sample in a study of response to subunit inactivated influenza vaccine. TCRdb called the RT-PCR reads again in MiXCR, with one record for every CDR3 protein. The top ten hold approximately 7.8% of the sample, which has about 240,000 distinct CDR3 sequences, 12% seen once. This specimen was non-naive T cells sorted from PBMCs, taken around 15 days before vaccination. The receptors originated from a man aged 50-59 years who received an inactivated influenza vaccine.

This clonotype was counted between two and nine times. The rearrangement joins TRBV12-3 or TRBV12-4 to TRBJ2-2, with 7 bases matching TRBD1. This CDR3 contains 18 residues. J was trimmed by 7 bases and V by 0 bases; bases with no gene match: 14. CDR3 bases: TGTGCCAGCAGTTTAGCTATTATCAGGGGGTTGACGGACGGGGAGCTGTTTTTT. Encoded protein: CASSLAIIRGLTDGELFF.

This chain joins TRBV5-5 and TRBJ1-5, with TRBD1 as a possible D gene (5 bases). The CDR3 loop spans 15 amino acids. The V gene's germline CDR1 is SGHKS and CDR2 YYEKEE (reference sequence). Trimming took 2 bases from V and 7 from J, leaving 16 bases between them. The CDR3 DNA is TGTGCCAGCAGCTTTGGAGGGGCATCGGGGCAGCCCCAGCATTTT. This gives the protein CASSFGGASGQPQHF.

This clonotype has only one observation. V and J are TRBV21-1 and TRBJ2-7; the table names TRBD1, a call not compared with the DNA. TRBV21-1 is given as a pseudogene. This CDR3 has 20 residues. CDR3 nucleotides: TGTGCCAGCAGCCCACAACCGGGACAGGGGAGTCGGCACCTTGCCTACGAGCAGTACTTC. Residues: CASSPQPGQGSRHLAYEQYF.

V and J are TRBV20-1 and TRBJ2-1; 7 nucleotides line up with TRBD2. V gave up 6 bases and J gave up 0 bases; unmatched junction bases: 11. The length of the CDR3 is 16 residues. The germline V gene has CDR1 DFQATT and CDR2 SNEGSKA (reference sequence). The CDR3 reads CSAPTGGGFSYNEQFF. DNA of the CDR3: TGCAGTGCCCCAACAGGCGGGGGTTTCTCCTACAATGAGCAGTTCTTC.

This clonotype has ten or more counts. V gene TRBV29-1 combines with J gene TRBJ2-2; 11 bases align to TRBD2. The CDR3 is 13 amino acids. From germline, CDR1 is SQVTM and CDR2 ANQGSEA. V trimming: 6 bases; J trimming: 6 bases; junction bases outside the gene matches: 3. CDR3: CSVATSGAGELFF. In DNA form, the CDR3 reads TGCAGCGTAGCGACTAGCGGGGCCGGGGAGCTGTTTTTT.

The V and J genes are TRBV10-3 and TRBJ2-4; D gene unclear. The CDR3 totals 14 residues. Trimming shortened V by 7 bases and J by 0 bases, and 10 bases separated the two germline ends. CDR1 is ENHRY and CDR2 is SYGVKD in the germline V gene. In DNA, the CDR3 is TGTGCCATCAAGAGGATGGGAGCCAAAAACATTCAGTACTTC. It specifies CAIKRMGAKNIQYF.

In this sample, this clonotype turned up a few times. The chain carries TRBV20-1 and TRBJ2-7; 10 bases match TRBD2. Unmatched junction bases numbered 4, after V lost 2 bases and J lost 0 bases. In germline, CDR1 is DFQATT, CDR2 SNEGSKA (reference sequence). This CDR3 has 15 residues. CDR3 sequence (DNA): TGCAGTGCTAGACGGACTAGCGGAGGCTCCTACGAGCAGTACTTC. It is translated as CSARRTSGGSYEQYF.

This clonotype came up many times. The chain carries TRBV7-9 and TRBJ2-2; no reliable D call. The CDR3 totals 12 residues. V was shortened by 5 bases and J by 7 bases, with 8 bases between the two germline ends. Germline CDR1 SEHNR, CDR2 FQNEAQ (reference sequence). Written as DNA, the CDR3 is TGTGCCAGCAGCAGTGGCATCGGGGAGCTGTTTTTT. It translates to CASSSGIGELFF.

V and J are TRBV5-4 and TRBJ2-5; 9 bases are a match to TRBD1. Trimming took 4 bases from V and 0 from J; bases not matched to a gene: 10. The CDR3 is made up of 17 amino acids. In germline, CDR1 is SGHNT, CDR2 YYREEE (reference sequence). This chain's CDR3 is CASSGRRGQGYQETQYF. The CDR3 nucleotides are TGTGCCAGCAGCGGAAGACGCGGACAGGGGTACCAAGAGACCCAGTACTTC.

The CDR3 reads CASKSQDTQYF. The CDR3 bases are TGTGCCAGCAAGTCGCAAGATACGCAGTATTTT. The rearrangement links TRBV6-2 or TRBV6-3 to TRBJ2-3, with D unresolved. The V end was cut by 7 bases, the J end by 5 bases, with 7 bases between. The CDR3 totals 11 residues. In germline, CDR1 is MNHEY, CDR2 SVGEGT.

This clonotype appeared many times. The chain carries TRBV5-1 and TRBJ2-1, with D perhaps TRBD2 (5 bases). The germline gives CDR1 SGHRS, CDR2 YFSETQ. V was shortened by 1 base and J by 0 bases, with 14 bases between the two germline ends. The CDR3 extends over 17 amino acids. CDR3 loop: CASSLSTGLSSYNEQFF. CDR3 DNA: TGCGCCAGCAGCTTGTCAACGGGATTGAGCTCCTACAATGAGCAGTTCTTC. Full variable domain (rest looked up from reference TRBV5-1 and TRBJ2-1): KAGVTQTPRYLIKTRGQQVTLSCSPISGHRSVSWYQQTPGQGLQFLFEYFSETQRNKGNFPGRFSGRQFSNSRSEMNVSTLELGDSALYLCASSLSTGLSSYNEQFFGPGTRLTVL.

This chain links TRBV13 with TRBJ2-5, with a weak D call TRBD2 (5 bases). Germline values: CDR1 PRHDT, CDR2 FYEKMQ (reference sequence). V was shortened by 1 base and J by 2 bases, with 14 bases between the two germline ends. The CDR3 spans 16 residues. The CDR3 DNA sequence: TGTGCCAGCAGCTTAGCCGGGCGGGTGGGGCAAGAGACCCAGTACTTC. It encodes CASSLAGRVGQETQYF.

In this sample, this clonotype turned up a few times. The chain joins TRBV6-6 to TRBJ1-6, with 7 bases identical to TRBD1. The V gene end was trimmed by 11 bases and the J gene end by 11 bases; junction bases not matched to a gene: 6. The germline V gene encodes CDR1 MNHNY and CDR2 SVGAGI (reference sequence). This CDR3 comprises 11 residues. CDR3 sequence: CAPTGEAPLHF. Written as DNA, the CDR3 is TGTGCCCCAACAGGGGAGGCACCCCTCCACTTT.

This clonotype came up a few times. The CDR3 here is CASSPDGYYEQYF. In nucleotides, the CDR3 is TGTGCCAGCAGTCCTGACGGTTACTACGAGCAGTACTTC. The chain joins TRBV6-1 to TRBJ2-7; the D is unclear. The CDR3 runs 13 residues. In germline, CDR1 is MNHNS, CDR2 SASEGT. V was trimmed by 5 bases and J by 3 bases, leaving 11 bases between them.

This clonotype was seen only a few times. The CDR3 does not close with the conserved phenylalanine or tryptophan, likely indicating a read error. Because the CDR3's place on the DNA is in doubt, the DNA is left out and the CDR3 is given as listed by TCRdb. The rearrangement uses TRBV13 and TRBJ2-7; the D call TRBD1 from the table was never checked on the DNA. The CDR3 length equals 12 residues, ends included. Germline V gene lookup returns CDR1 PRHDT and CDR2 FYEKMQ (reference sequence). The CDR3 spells CASSPPPRNPRL.

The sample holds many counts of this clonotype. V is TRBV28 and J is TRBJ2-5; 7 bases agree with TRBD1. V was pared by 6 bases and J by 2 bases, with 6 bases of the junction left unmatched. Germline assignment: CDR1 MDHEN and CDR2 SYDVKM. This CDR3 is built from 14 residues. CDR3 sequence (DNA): TGTGCCAGCAGCCGGAGACAGGGTCAAGAGACCCAGTACTTC. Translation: CASSRRQGQETQYF.

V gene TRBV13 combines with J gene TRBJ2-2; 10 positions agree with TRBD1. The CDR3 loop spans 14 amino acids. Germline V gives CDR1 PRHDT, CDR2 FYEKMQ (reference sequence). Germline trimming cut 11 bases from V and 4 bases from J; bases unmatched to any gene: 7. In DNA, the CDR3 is TGTGCCTGTAAGGGGACAGGGGCCACCGGGGAGCTGTTTTTT. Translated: CACKGTGATGELFF.

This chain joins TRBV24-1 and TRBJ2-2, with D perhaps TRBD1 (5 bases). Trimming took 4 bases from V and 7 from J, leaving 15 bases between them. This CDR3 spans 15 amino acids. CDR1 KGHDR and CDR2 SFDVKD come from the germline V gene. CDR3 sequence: CATSDPMVQGGELFF. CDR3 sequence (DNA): TGTGCCACCAGTGACCCAATGGTGCAGGGCGGGGAGCTGTTTTTT.

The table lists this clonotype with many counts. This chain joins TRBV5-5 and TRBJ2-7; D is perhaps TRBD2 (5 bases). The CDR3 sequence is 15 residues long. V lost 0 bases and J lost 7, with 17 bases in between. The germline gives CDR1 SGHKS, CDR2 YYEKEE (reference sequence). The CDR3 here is CASSLGAPRSGEQYF. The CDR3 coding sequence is TGTGCCAGCAGCTTGGGGGCCCCGCGGTCGGGGGAGCAGTACTTC.

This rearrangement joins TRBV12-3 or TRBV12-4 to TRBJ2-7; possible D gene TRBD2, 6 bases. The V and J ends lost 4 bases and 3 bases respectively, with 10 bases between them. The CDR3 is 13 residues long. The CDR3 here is CASSSGLIYEQYF. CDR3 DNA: TGTGCCAGCAGTTCCGGACTAATCTACGAGCAGTACTTC.

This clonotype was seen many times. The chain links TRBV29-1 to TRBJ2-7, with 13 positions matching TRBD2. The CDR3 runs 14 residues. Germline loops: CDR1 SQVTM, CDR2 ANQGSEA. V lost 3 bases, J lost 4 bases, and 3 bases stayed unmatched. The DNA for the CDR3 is TGCAGCGTTGAGGTGACTAGCGGGGGGTACGAGCAGTACTTC. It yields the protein CSVEVTSGGYEQYF.